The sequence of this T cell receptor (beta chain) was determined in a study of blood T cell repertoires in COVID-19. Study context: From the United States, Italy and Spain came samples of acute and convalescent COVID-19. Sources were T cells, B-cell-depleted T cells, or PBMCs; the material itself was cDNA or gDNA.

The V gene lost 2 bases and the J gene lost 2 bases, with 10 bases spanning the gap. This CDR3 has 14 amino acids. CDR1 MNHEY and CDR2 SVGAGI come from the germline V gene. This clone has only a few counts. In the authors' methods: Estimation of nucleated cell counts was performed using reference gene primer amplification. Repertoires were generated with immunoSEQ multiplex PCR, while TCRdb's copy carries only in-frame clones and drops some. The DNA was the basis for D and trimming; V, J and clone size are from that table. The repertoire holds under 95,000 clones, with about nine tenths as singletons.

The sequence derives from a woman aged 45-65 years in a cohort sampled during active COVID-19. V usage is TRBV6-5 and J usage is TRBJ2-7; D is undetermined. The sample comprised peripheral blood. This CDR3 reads CASSYGAAAYEQYF. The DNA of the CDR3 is TGTGCCAGCAGTTACGGCGCGGCCGCCTACGAGCAGTACTTC.